The sequence of this TCR beta chain was determined in a study of blood T cell repertoires in COVID-19. In the study overall: Spain, Italy and the United States supplied samples that represented acute and convalescent COVID-19. Nucleic acid was either cDNA or gDNA, and it came from T cells, B-cell-depleted T cells, or PBMCs.

Libraries were prepared by immunoSEQ multiplex PCR; TCRdb keeps only in-frame clonotypes and omits some of them. Of more than 250,000 clones in the sample, approximately 88% are singletons; the top ten hold 0.95% to 1.5%. Residents of approximately 25 US areas, aged roughly 18 to 89 years, made up the participants. The TCR originated in a woman between 40 and 50 years old with acute COVID-19. The sample was PBMCs or T cells enriched from blood (not recorded which).

CDR3 protein: CASSQSRRTERFNYGYTF. CDR3 coding DNA: TGCGCCAGCAGTCAATCTCGTAGGACAGAAAGATTCAACTATGGCTACACCTTC. The genes are TRBV23-1 and TRBJ1-2, with D perhaps matching TRBD1 (6 bases). TRBV23-1 is known as an ORF, though its function is uncertain. V was clipped by 0 bases and J by 2 bases, with 19 bases between them. The CDR3 spans 18 residues.